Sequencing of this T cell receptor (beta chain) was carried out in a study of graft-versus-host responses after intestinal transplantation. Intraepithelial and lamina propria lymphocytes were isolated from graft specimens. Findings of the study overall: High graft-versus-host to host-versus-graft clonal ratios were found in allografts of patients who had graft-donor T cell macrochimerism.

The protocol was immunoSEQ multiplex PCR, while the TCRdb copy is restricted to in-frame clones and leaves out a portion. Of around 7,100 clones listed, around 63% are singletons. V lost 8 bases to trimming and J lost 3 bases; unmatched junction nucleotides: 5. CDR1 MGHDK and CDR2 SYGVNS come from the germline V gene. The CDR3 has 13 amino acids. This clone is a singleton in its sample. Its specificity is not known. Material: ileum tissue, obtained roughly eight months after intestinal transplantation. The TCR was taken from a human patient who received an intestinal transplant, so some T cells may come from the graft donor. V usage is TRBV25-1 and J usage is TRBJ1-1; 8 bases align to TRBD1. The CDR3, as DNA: TGTGCCAGCCGCGGACAGGGTCACACTGAAGCTTTCTTT. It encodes CASRGQGHTEAFF.